The source of this T cell receptor beta chain is a study of long-term antiretroviral therapy in people with HIV. V was pared by 1 base and J by 5 bases, with 9 bases between. This CDR3 is built from 14 residues. In germline, CDR1 is SGHTA, CDR2 FQGNSA. This clone was counted between two and nine times. Version v3.0 of the immunoSEQ assay was performed at survey level. Method: immunoSEQ multiplex PCR; TCRdb's copy keeps in-frame clones and lacks some. The data contain some 15,000 clones, approximately 77% of them singletons. The V and J genes are TRBV7-2 and TRBJ2-1, with no clear D. Sequenced material: unsorted PBMCs, taken 0.5 years before starting antiretroviral therapy. This TCR came from a woman between 35 and 50 years old with HIV. The CDR3 sequence: CASSLGGLDNEQFF. As DNA, the CDR3 is TGTGCCAGCAGCTTAGGTGGTCTCGACAATGAGCAGTTCTTC.